This T cell receptor (beta chain) was identified in a study of T cells in localized non-small cell lung cancer. This clone turned up a few times. Its antigen is undetermined. The CDR3 sequence is 13 residues long. Germline V gene sequence: CDR1 MNHGY, CDR2 SAAAGT. Trimming pared 5 bases from V and 4 bases from J, leaving 11 bases between. Points from the study as a whole: With higher T cell density in blood came longer overall survival. Adjacent lung exhibited a median of about 57 among the 100 most abundant tumor clones.

Here immunoSEQ multiplex PCR was the method, and the copy in TCRdb shows in-frame clones only, minus some. The repertoire holds some 3,700 clones, with approximately 23% as singletons. The chain joins TRBV6-8 to TRBJ1-2; perhaps TRBD1 as D (6 bases). This TCR came from a woman aged 35-70 years with stage I lung adenocarcinoma. Sequencing was performed on lung tumor tissue, taken before any cancer treatment. The CDR3 sequence is CASSETGRYGYTF. CDR3 nucleotides: TGTGCCAGCAGTGAGACAGGACGCTATGGCTACACCTTC.